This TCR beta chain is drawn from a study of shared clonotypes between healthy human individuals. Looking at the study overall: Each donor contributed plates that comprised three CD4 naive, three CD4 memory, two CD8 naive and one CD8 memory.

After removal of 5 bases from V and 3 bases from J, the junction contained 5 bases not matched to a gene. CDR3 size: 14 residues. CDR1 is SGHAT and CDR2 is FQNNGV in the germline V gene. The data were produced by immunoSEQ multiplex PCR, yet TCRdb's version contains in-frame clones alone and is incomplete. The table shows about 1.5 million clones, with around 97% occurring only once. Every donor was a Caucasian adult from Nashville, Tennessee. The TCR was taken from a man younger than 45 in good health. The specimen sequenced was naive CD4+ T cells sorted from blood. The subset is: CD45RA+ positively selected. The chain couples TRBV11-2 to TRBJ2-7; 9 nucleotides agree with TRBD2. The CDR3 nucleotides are TGTGCCAGCAGCCCTAGCGGGATAGGCTACGAGCAGTACTTC. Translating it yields CASSPSGIGYEQYF.